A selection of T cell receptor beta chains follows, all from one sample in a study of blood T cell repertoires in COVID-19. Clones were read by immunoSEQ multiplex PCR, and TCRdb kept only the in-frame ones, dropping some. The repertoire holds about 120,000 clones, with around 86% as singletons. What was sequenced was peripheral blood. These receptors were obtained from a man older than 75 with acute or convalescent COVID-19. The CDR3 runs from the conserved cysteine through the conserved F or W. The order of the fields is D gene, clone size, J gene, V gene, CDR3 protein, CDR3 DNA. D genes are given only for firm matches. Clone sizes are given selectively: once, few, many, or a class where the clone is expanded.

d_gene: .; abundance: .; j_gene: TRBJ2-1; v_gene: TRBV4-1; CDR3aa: CASSQDLGFFNEQFF; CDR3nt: TGCGCCAGCAGCCAAGATCTGGGCTTTTTCAATGAGCAGTTCTTC
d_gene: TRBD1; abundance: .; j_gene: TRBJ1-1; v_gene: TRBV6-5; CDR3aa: CASSLRTGVNTEAFF; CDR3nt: TGTGCCAGCAGTCTACGGACAGGGGTGAACACTGAAGCTTTCTTT
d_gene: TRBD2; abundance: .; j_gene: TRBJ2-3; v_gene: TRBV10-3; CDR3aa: CAISWGGADTQYF; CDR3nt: TGTGCCATCAGTTGGGGGGGAGCAGATACGCAGTATTTT
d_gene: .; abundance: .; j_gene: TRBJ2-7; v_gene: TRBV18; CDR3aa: CASSPPSLPYEQYF; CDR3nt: TGTGCCAGCTCACCACCGTCACTCCCCTACGAGCAGTACTTC
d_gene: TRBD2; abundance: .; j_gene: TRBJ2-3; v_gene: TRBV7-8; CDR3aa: CASSPGLAGHDTQYF; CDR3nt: TGTGCCAGCAGCCCAGGACTAGCGGGGCATGATACGCAGTATTTT
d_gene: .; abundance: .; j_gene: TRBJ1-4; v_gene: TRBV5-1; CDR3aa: CASSLGDLEGEKLFF; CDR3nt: TGCGCCAGCAGCTTGGGGGACTTGGAGGGTGAAAAACTGTTTTTT
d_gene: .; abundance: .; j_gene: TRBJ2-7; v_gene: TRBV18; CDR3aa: CASSPPGIPYEQYF; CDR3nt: TGTGCCAGCTCACCTCCCGGGATCCCATACGAGCAGTACTTC
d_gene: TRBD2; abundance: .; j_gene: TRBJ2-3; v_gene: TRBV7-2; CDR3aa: CASSLLAGLSDTQYF; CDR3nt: TGTGCCAGCAGCTTACTAGCGGGATTGTCAGATACGCAGTATTTT
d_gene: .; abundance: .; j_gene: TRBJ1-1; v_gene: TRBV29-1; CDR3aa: CSGGAGTNTEAFF; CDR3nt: TGCAGCGGTGGGGCAGGGACTAACACTGAAGCTTTCTTT
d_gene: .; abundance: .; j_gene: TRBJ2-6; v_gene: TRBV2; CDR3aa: CASSFQASGANVLTF; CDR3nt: TGTGCCAGCAGCTTCCAGGCTTCTGGGGCCAACGTCCTGACTTTC
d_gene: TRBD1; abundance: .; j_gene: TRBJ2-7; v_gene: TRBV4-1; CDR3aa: CASSQEWTGGLSYEQYF; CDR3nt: TGCGCCAGCAGCCAAGAGTGGACAGGGGGCCTCTCCTACGAGCAGTACTTC
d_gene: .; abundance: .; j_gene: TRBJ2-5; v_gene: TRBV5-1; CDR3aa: CASSPARPQETQYF; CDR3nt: TGCGCCAGCAGCCCGGCGCGGCCCCAAGAGACCCAGTACTTC
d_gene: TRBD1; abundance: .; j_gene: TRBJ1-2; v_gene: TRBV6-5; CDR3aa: CASHFEQGTPSGYTF; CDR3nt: TGTGCCAGCCACTTTGAACAGGGGACACCATCTGGCTACACCTTC
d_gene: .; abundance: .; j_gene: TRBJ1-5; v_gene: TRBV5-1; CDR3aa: CASSLGTVNQPQHF; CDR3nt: TGCGCCAGCAGCTTGGGGACAGTCAATCAGCCCCAGCATTTT
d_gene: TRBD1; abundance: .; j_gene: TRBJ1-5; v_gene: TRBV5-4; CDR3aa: CASSRTGDNQPQHF; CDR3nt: TGTGCCAGCAGTCGGACAGGGGACAATCAGCCCCAGCATTTT
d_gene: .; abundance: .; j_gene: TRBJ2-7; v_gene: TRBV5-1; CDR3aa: CASSVGARGGYEQYF; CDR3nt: TGCGCCAGCAGCGTGGGGGCCAGGGGTGGGTACGAGCAGTACTTC
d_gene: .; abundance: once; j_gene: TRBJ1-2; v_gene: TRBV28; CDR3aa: CASSSPTGFYGYTF; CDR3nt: TGTGCCAGCAGTTCACCGACAGGTTTCTATGGCTACACCTTC
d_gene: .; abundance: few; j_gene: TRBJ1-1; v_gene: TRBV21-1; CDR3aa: CASSAGGAGTEAFF; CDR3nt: TGTGCCAGCAGCGCCGGGGGGGCGGGTACTGAAGCTTTCTTT
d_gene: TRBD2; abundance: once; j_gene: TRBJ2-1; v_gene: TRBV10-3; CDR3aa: CAIGLAGGTSYNEQFF; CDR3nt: TGTGCCATCGGACTAGCGGGAGGAACCTCCTACAATGAGCAGTTCTTC
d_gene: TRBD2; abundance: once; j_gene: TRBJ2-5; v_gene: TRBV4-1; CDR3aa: CASSQGLAGGQETQYF; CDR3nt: TGCGCCAGCAGCCAGGGACTAGCGGGAGGGCAAGAGACCCAGTACTTC